Shown below are 24 T cell receptor beta chains from a single sample sequenced in a study of shared clonotypes between healthy human individuals (TCRdb year 2020). Library preparation used the immunoSEQ multiplex PCR assay. This is the immuneACCESS table as TCRdb keeps it, with only in-frame sequences that have V and J called. A part of the clones is gone; compared with another copy, unresolved V genes explain less than half, and the rest is unexplained. Recorded for this sample are around 500,000 clones; almost 80% of them occurred a single time. About 12% of the sample is held by the ten biggest clonotypes. The sequenced material came from PBMCs. The source of these receptors is a woman aged 40 to 55 in good health. Some clones in this sample may be carry-over from other donors' samples.

The V and J genes are TRBV29-1 and TRBJ2-3; D gene ambiguous. V lost 6 bases, J lost 3 bases, and 7 bases lay in between. CDR3 size: 11 residues. Germline V gene lookup returns CDR1 SQVTM and CDR2 ANQGSEA. The CDR3 DNA follows: TGCAGCGTGGCCACGACAGATACGCAGTATTTT. This gives the protein CSVATTDTQYF.

The chain uses TRBV29-1 and TRBJ2-3; TRBD2 is a possible D gene (6 bases). In germline, CDR1 is SQVTM, CDR2 ANQGSEA. V shed 3 bases and J shed 4 bases, with 11 bases lying between them. This CDR3 is built from 13 residues. This chain's CDR3 is CSVDFGGADTQYF. The DNA of the CDR3 is TGCAGCGTTGATTTCGGAGGGGCAGATACGCAGTATTTT.

As to this clone: Other nucleotide sequences from this sample produce the same CDR3. The chain employs TRBV6-1 and TRBJ2-7, with 9 positions matching TRBD1. In germline, CDR1 is MNHNS, CDR2 SASEGT. V was pared by 9 bases and J by 0 bases, with 6 bases of the junction left unmatched. The length of the CDR3 is 14 residues. CDR3 protein: CASTDRGSSYEQYF. Here the CDR3 DNA reads TGTGCCAGTACCGACAGGGGGAGCTCCTACGAGCAGTACTTC.

The rearrangement uses TRBV7-7 and TRBJ1-4; 8 bases match TRBD1. The germline gives CDR1 SSHAT, CDR2 FNYEAQ (reference sequence). The CDR3 covers 20 residues. The J segment lost 5 bases and the V segment lost 5 bases, leaving 22 bases of the junction unmatched. The CDR3 reads CASSQQTGAPERGYNEKLFF. CDR3 in DNA: TGTGCCAGCAGCCAACAGACAGGGGCCCCGGAGAGGGGATACAATGAAAAACTGTTTTTT.

CDR3 region: CASSLEIGDSYNSPLHF. The CDR3 DNA sequence: TGTGCCAGCAGCTTAGAGATTGGGGACAGCTATAATTCACCCCTCCACTTT. The chain is built from TRBV7-2 and TRBJ1-6, with 7 positions matching TRBD1. Germline-derived CDR1 and CDR2 are SGHTA and FQGNSA. V was clipped by 1 base and J by 3 bases; unmatched bases: 6. The CDR3 is made up of 17 amino acids.

This rearrangement joins TRBV18 to TRBJ2-2; TRBD2 aligns across 8 bases. Trimming took 6 bases from V and 3 from J; bases not matched to a gene: 6. The germline V gene has CDR1 KGHSH and CDR2 LQKENI. This CDR3 contains 15 residues. The CDR3 sequence is CASSFSGKDTGELFF. The CDR3, as DNA: TGTGCCAGCTCTTTTAGCGGGAAGGACACCGGGGAGCTGTTTTTT.

This clone has just one count. CDR3 region: CASSAYRGMYGYTF. The CDR3 nucleotides read TGTGCCAGCAGCGCCTACAGGGGGATGTATGGCTACACCTTC. The chain has TRBV6-5 and TRBJ1-2; 8 bases map to TRBD1. The V gene's germline CDR1 is MNHEY and CDR2 SVGAGI. This CDR3 contains 14 residues. The junction had 8 bases not matched to a gene; V was cut back by 6 bases and J by 5 bases.

The chain uses TRBV19 and TRBJ2-6; 9 nucleotides match TRBD1. This CDR3 is 18 amino acids long. V lost 6 bases, J lost 1 base, and 10 bases stayed unmatched. CDR1 LNHDA and CDR2 SQIVND come from the germline V gene (reference sequence). The CDR3 spells CASRREGQGASGANVLTF. CDR3 coding DNA: TGTGCCAGTAGAAGAGAGGGACAGGGCGCTTCTGGGGCCAACGTCCTGACTTTC.

This clone showed up many times. Additional DNA sequences in this sample encode the identical CDR3. The chain carries TRBV25-1 and TRBJ2-3; D is undetermined. The germline V gene has CDR1 MGHDK and CDR2 SYGVNS. Trimming pared 7 bases from V and 7 bases from J, leaving 9 bases between. This CDR3 is built from 11 residues. CDR3 amino acids: CASTQSHTQYF. The DNA for the CDR3 is TGTGCCAGCACGCAGTCACATACGCAGTATTTT. Based on the CDR3 plus reference TRBV25-1 and TRBJ2-3, the full variable domain is EADIYQTPRYLVIGTGKKITLECSQTMGHDKMYWYQQDPGMELHLIHYSYGVNSTEKGDLSSESTVSRIRTEHFPLTLESARPSHTSQYLCASTQSHTQYFGPGTRLTVL.

The rearrangement links TRBV5-1 to TRBJ1-4; the match to TRBD1 covers 9 bases. The CDR3 length is 18 residues. Germline CDR1 is SGHRS and CDR2 is YFSETQ. The trim removed 0 bases at V and 1 base at J, leaving 7 bases unmatched. The CDR3 spells CASSLVTGGLLTNEKLFF. The CDR3 nucleotides read TGCGCCAGCAGCTTGGTAACAGGGGGCTTATTAACTAATGAAAAACTGTTTTTT.

This chain uses TRBV29-1 with TRBJ2-1; D remains ambiguous. The CDR3 runs 15 residues. Per germline, CDR1 SQVTM and CDR2 ANQGSEA. V shed 4 bases and J shed 5 bases, with 18 bases lying between them. The CDR3 bases are TGCAGCGTTGGCGGACGCCGGCCCTGGGACAATGAGCAGTTCTTC. Protein sequence: CSVGGRRPWDNEQFF.

The J gene is TRBJ2-6, the V gene TRBV10-3; 7 nucleotides match TRBD1. This CDR3 is 18 amino acids long. Trimming cost V 4 bases and J 1 base; bases outside gene matches: 10. The germline V gene has CDR1 ENHRY and CDR2 SYGVKD. The CDR3 DNA follows: TGTGCCATCAGTGGGACGGGACAGCCGGTGTCTGGGGCCAACGTCCTGACTTTC. This gives the protein CAISGTGQPVSGANVLTF.

The DNA for the CDR3 is TGTGCCAGCAGCTTACGTCAATTGAACACTGAAGCTTTCTTT. It codes for CASSLRQLNTEAFF. The chain links TRBV11-1 to TRBJ1-1; D is unclear. This CDR3 is built from 14 residues. Germline V CDR1 and CDR2: SGHAT, FQDESV (reference sequence). V was trimmed by 2 bases and J by 0 bases, leaving 7 bases between them.

This clone occurred once. The rearrangement uses TRBV19 and TRBJ1-5; perhaps TRBD1 as D (5 bases). The V end lost 4 bases, the J end lost 2 bases, and 12 bases lay between the germline ends. The CDR3 sequence is 15 residues long. Germline V gene data show CDR1 as LNHDA and CDR2 as SQIVND (reference sequence). CDR3 nucleotide sequence: TGTGCCAGTAGTAGCGGAGGAGGGGGCAATCAGCCCCAGCATTTT. Its translation is CASSSGGGGNQPQHF. Using reference TRBV19 and TRBJ1-5 for the parts outside the CDR3, the full variable domain is DGGITQSPKYLFRKEGQNVTLSCEQNLNHDAMYWYRQDPGQGLRLIYYSQIVNDFQKGDIAEGYSVSREKKESFPLTVTSAQKNPTAFYLCASSSGGGGNQPQHFGDGTRLSIL.

The chain links TRBV2 to TRBJ2-2; no reliable D call. This CDR3 is built from 13 residues. Germline CDR1 and CDR2: SNHLY and FYNNEI. Between the trimmed V and J ends, which lost 5 bases and 5 bases, there was a span of 9 bases. CDR3 in amino acids: CASSPTVTGELFF. CDR3 bases: TGTGCCAGCAGTCCCACGGTTACCGGGGAGCTGTTTTTT.

Here the CDR3 DNA reads TGTGCCAGAAGCACCTCCGACAGGGTCACTGAAGCTTTCTTT. It specifies CARSTSDRVTEAFF. The rearrangement links TRBV5-3 to TRBJ1-1, with TRBD1 matching over 7 bases. TRBV5-3 is an open reading frame whose function is uncertain. This CDR3 contains 14 residues. After removal of 4 bases from V and 4 bases from J, the junction contained 7 bases not matched to a gene.

The V gene is TRBV28, the J gene TRBJ1-5, with TRBD1 matching over 7 bases. The V gene's germline CDR1 is MDHEN and CDR2 SYDVKM. J lost 2 bases, V lost 0 bases, and 7 bases had no gene match. The CDR3 totals 17 residues. The CDR3, as DNA: TGTGCCAGCAGTTTATGGAAGACAGGGTATGGCAATCAGCCCCAGCATTTT. Protein product: CASSLWKTGYGNQPQHF. The variable domain in full, with the rest retrieved from reference TRBV28 and TRBJ1-5, is DVKVTQSSRYLVKRTGEKVFLECVQDMDHENMFWYRQDPGLGLRLIYFSYDVKMKEKGDIPEGYSVSREKKERFSLILESASTNQTSMYLCASSLWKTGYGNQPQHFGDGTRLSIL.

The chain combines TRBV11-2 with TRBJ2-7; D unresolved. Deletions cut 8 bases from V and 3 bases from J, with 11 bases between. The CDR3 runs to 12 residues. Germline loops: CDR1 SGHAT, CDR2 FQNNGV. CDR3 bases: TGTGCCAGCGTATTGGCAATCTACGAGCAGTACTTC. It encodes CASVLAIYEQYF. The variable domain in full, completed from reference TRBV11-2 and TRBJ2-7, reads EAGVAQSPRYKIIEKRQSVAFWCNPISGHATLYWYQQILGQGPKLLIQFQNNGVVDDSQLPKDRFSAERLKGVDSTLKIQPAKLEDSAVYLCASVLAIYEQYFGPGTRLTVT.

The V and J genes are TRBV15 and TRBJ1-1; a possible D gene is TRBD1 (6 bases). Germline CDR1 reads LNHNV; CDR2 reads YYDKDF (reference sequence). The CDR3 consists of 15 residues. V shed 9 bases and J shed 1 base, with 18 bases lying between them. In DNA, the CDR3 is TGTGCCACTAGGATGTGGCAGGGGACGAACACTGAAGCTTTCTTT. Amino acid sequence: CATRMWQGTNTEAFF.

This chain links TRBV14 with TRBJ1-1; TRBD1 is a possible D gene (6 bases). Trimming removed 6 bases from V and 5 bases from J, with 13 bases in between. The CDR3 extends over 13 amino acids. Germline values: CDR1 SGHDN, CDR2 FVKESK. The CDR3 is CASSQQGFTEAFF. DNA of the CDR3: TGTGCCAGCAGTCAACAGGGTTTTACTGAAGCTTTCTTT.

As concerns this clone: The junction departs from the called germline gene at one end, perhaps through a read error. Other DNA sequences within the sample encode an identical CDR3. Written as DNA, the CDR3 is TGCGCTAGCAGCCAGGGGGGACAGGATCACTATGGCTACACCTTC. It is translated as CASSQGGQDHYGYTF. V is TRBV4-1 and J is TRBJ1-2; 8 bases match TRBD1. The germline V gene has CDR1 MGHRA and CDR2 YSYEKL. The CDR3 loop spans 15 amino acids.

J is TRBJ2-7 and V is TRBV7-9, with D perhaps TRBD2 (5 bases). V lost 6 bases to trimming and J lost 0 bases, with 9 bases between them. This CDR3 region has 13 residues. Looked up from germline, CDR1 is SEHNR and CDR2 is FQNEAQ (reference sequence). The CDR3 DNA follows: TGTGCCAGCAGAGAGGGAACCTCCTACGAGCAGTACTTC. Amino acid sequence: CASREGTSYEQYF.

The chain joins TRBV28 to TRBJ1-5; D unresolved. Per the germline V gene, CDR1 is MDHEN and CDR2 is SYDVKM. The CDR3 has 14 residues. V dropped 5 bases and J dropped 4 bases, with 12 bases sitting between them. CDR3 in DNA: TGTGCCAGCAGTGAGGGCATATTGAATCAGCCCCAGCATTTT. Its protein product is CASSEGILNQPQHF.

The chain employs TRBV11-2 and TRBJ2-7; D not certain. There are 14 residues in the CDR3. Trimming took off 0 bases at V and 2 bases at J, with 8 bases between the two ends. CDR1 is SGHAT and CDR2 is FQNNGV in the germline V gene. CDR3 loop: CASSLDIVAYEQYF. In nucleotides, the CDR3 is TGTGCCAGCAGCTTAGATATAGTAGCCTACGAGCAGTACTTC.